Below, one TCR beta chain is given with its context. These data originate in a study of blood T cell repertoires in COVID-19. Assay: immunoSEQ multiplex PCR; the TCRdb copy retains only in-frame clones and omits some. Here the sample spans approximately 280,000 clones, nearly 90% being singletons. The V end lost 6 bases, the J end lost 5 bases, and 5 bases lay between the germline ends. The CDR3 has 11 amino acids. Per the germline V gene, CDR1 is MNHNY and CDR2 is SVGAGI (reference sequence). This sequence originates from a woman under 30 with acute COVID-19. Specimen: PBMCs or T cells enriched from blood (not recorded which). The chain is built from TRBV6-6 and TRBJ2-1, with unresolved D. CDR3 amino acids: CASRHHNEQFF. DNA of the CDR3: TGTGCCAGCAGACATCACAATGAGCAGTTCTTC.